This T cell receptor (beta chain) comes out of a study of T cell responses to AZD1222 COVID-19 vaccine. Sequencing was performed with immunoSEQ multiplex PCR; in TCRdb, only in-frame clones are kept and a portion is missing. This sample has 130,000 to 150,000 clones; around 83% occur once, and the top ten carry around 4.1%. Many counts were recorded for this clone. Its target is not known. Study-wide points: Reportedly, nearly half of unique spike TCRs recognized epitopes outside B.1.351/B.1.1.7 mutations. Spike-wide coverage was observed for vaccine-associated CD4 TCRs, with dominant responses at 160-218 and 743-854.

Germline V lookup: CDR1 MNHEY, CDR2 SMNVEV (reference sequence). V lost 3 bases and J lost 0, with 9 bases in between. The CDR3 spans 14 residues. This receptor was identified in an adult in good health. V gene TRBV27 combines with J gene TRBJ2-7, with no clear D. Specimen: peripheral blood, collected on day 0 of MenACWY control vaccination. The CDR3 DNA sequence: TGTGCCAGCAGTTTGAGTGCCAGCTCCTACGAGCAGTACTTC. Translated, it gives CASSLSASSYEQYF.